What follows describes a single T cell receptor (beta chain). This CDR3 region has 14 residues. The V and J ends lost 2 bases and 6 bases respectively, with 14 bases between them. Germline loops: CDR1 SGHNT, CDR2 YYREEE (reference sequence). Profiled with immunoSEQ multiplex PCR; TCRdb holds only in-frame clones, not every one. The sample carries around 60,000 clones, over 75% recorded once. The sample comes from a study of OX40 agonist ivuxolimab in advanced cancers. Whole-study context: The patients received ivuxolimab by intravenous route every 2 weeks at 0.01 to 10 mg/kg. Three individuals attained partial responses, comprising one hepatocellular carcinoma case and two cutaneous melanoma cases.

The sequence derives from an adult with an advanced solid tumor such as melanoma, head and neck, liver or kidney cancer. The chain employs TRBV5-4 and TRBJ1-1; tentatively, D is TRBD1 (5 bases). Source: CD4+ or CD8+ T cells sorted from blood, taken in a trial of the OX40 agonist ivuxolimab. CDR3 sequence reads: CASSFNRPEAEAFF. CDR3 DNA: TGTGCCAGCAGCTTCAACAGGCCGGAGGCTGAAGCTTTCTTT.